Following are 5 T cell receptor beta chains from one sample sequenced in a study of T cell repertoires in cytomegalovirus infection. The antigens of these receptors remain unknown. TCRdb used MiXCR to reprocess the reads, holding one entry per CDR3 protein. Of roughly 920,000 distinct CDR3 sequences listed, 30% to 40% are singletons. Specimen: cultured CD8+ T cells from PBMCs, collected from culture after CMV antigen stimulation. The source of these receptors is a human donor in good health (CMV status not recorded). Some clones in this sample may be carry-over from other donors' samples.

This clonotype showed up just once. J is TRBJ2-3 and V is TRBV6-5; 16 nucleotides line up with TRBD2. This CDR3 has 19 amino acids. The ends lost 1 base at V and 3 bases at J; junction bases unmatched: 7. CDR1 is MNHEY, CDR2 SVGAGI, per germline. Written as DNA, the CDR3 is TGTGCCAGCAGTTACTACATGGGACTAGCGGGGGGGCCGACAGATACGCAGTATTTT. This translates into CASSYYMGLAGGPTDTQYF.

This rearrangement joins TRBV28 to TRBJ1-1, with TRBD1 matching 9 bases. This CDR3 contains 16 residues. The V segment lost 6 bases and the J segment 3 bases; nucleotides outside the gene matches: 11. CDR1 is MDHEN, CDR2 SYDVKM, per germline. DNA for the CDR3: TGTGCCAGCAGCTACGGGACAGGGAGGTTGGACACTGAAGCTTTCTTT. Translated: CASSYGTGRLDTEAFF.

The DNA for the CDR3 is TGTGCCAGCAGTGAATTCGGAGCGGGCGACACAGATACGCAGTATTTT. This codes for CASSEFGAGDTDTQYF. The J gene is TRBJ2-3, the V gene TRBV6-1; weak D call: TRBD2 (6 bases). The CDR3 consists of 16 residues. The V and J ends lost 2 bases and 2 bases respectively, with 14 bases between them. The germline gives CDR1 MNHNS, CDR2 SASEGT.

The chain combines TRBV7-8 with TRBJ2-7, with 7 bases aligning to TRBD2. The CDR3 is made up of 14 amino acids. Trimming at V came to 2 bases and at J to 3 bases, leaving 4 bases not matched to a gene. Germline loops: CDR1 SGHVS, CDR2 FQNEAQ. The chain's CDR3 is CASSLSGTDYEQYF. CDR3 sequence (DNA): TGTGCCAGCAGCTTAAGCGGGACCGACTACGAGCAGTACTTC.

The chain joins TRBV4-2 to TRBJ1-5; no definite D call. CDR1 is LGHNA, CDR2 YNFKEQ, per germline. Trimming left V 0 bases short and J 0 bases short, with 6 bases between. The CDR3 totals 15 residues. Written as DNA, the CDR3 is TGTGCCAGCAGCCAAGAGTACGATAGCAATCAGCCCCAGCATTTT. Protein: CASSQEYDSNQPQHF.